Presented here are 23 T cell receptor beta chains from one specimen sequenced in a study of T cells in Graves' hyperthyroidism and ophthalmopathy. It was RNA transcripts that yielded the amplified TCR beta CDR3 regions. Carried out on the TCR CDR3, a first-round RT-PCR used the HTBI primer set. TCRdb ran MiXCR on the multiplex PCR reads and lists one entry per CDR3 protein. The sample records a few hundred thousand distinct CDR3 sequences, approximately 15% being singletons. Source material: blood. The receptors were gathered from a woman aged 25 to 39 with Graves' hyperthyroidism.

Ten or more counts support this clonotype. J is TRBJ2-1 and V is TRBV12-3 or TRBV12-4, with D possibly being TRBD1 or TRBD2 (5 bases each). Trimming pared 1 base from V and 6 bases from J, leaving 7 bases between. This CDR3 is 13 amino acids long. The CDR3 DNA sequence: TGTGCCAGCAGTTTAGGGGGGATCAATGAGCAGTTCTTC. Amino acid sequence: CASSLGGINEQFF.

Regarding this clonotype: Given the absence of the conserved phenylalanine or tryptophan at the CDR3 end, a read error is likely. The chain recombines TRBV7-9 with TRBJ2-7; unclear D gene. V was cut by 2 bases and J by 2 bases, with 10 bases left in between. The germline CDR1 and CDR2 sequences are SEHNR and FQNEAQ (reference sequence). This CDR3 region has 14 residues. CDR3 sequence: CASSLIDTPYEQYL. In nucleotides, the CDR3 is TGTGCCAGCAGCTTAATAGATACCCCCTACGAGCAGTACCTC.

The chain employs TRBV4-1 and TRBJ2-1; TRBD1 aligns across 9 bases. Losses at the gene ends were 4 bases for V and 2 bases for J; bases not matched to a gene: 12. The CDR3 runs 18 residues. Per the germline V gene, CDR1 is MGHRA and CDR2 is YSYEKL. The DNA for the CDR3 is TGCGCCAGCAGCCTCAGTCCCGGGACAGGGTCCACCTACAATGAGCAGTTCTTC. It specifies CASSLSPGTGSTYNEQFF.

There are many counts of this clonotype. V is TRBV11-2 and J is TRBJ2-5; 12 bases agree with TRBD1. J gave up 4 bases and V 4 bases, and 4 bases lay outside the gene matches. Germline V gene data show CDR1 as SGHAT and CDR2 as FQNNGV. The CDR3 extends over 15 amino acids. The chain's CDR3 is CASSWDRGRAETQYF. The CDR3 nucleotides read TGTGCCAGCAGCTGGGACAGGGGGCGCGCAGAGACCCAGTACTTC.

This clonotype was detected many times. V usage is TRBV6-6 and J usage is TRBJ1-2, with TRBD1 matching over 8 bases. In germline, CDR1 is MNHNY, CDR2 SVGAGI (reference sequence). The CDR3 contains 15 residues. V dropped 0 bases and J dropped 6; count of bases not matched to a gene: 6. The CDR3 loop is CASSYSTRGLNGYTF. CDR3 sequence (DNA): TGTGCCAGCAGTTACTCGACCAGGGGGCTTAATGGCTACACCTTC.

This clonotype was found a few times. The chain combines TRBV5-8 with TRBJ2-2, with 9 nucleotides matching TRBD2. V dropped 4 bases and J dropped 5; count of bases not matched to a gene: 9. The germline CDR1 and CDR2 sequences are SGHTS and YDEGEE. This CDR3 is built from 16 residues. The CDR3: CASSQNSGGWTGELFF. The CDR3 DNA reads as TGTGCCAGCAGCCAGAATAGCGGGGGCTGGACCGGGGAGCTGTTTTTT.

This clonotype was picked up many times. The DNA of the CDR3 is TGTGCCAGCCAAAGGGGTAGCGGGGGATACAATGAGCAGTTCTTC. This translates into CASQRGSGGYNEQFF. The chain joins TRBV2 to TRBJ2-1, with 9 bases that match TRBD2. J gave up 4 bases and V 8 bases, and 9 bases lay outside the gene matches. Per the germline V gene, CDR1 is SNHLY and CDR2 is FYNNEI. The CDR3 is 15 residues long. Based on the CDR3 plus reference TRBV2 and TRBJ2-1, the full variable domain is EPEVTQTPSHQVTQMGQEVILRCVPISNHLYFYWYRQILGQKVEFLVSFYNNEISEKSEIFDDQFSVERPDGSNFTLKIRSTKLEDSAMYFCASQRGSGGYNEQFFGPGTRLTVL.

This clonotype was observed many times. The V and J genes are TRBV6-1 and TRBJ2-2; 8 positions match TRBD1. V was pared by 6 bases and J by 7 bases, with 16 bases of the junction left unmatched. CDR1 and CDR2 (germline): MNHNS, SASEGT. This CDR3 is 17 amino acids long. CDR3 amino acids: CASRRTGRTQGGGELFF. The CDR3 region has the DNA TGTGCCAGCAGGAGGACAGGGCGAACTCAGGGCGGCGGGGAGCTGTTTTTT.

This clonotype appeared many times. This chain links TRBV7-9 with TRBJ2-1; 7 nucleotides match TRBD2. CDR3 length: 18 amino acids. After removal of 5 bases from V and 5 bases from J, the junction contained 18 bases not matched to a gene. Germline lookup yields CDR1 SEHNR and CDR2 FQNEAQ (reference sequence). CDR3: CASSPYFMREGPHNEQFF. DNA for the CDR3: TGTGCCAGCAGCCCCTACTTCATGAGGGAGGGCCCCCACAATGAGCAGTTCTTC.

On this clonotype: This sequence may be a read error, since a much larger clone differs from it by one base. The gene calls are TRBV6-1 and TRBJ2-3, with 9 bases identical to TRBD2. The CDR3 has 17 residues. The V gene's germline CDR1 is MNHNS and CDR2 SASEGT. CDR3 coding DNA: TGTGTCAGCAGCCCTCTTTTACCTAGCGGGATCGCAGATACGCAGTATTTT. It codes for CVSSPLLPSGIADTQYF.

Ten or more counts support this clonotype. The chain couples TRBV6-5 to TRBJ1-5, with D possibly being TRBD1 (6 bases). The CDR3 sequence is 17 residues long. Looked up from germline, CDR1 is MNHEY and CDR2 is SVGAGI. The ends were cut back, 2 bases at V and 0 bases at J, with 14 bases in the middle. The CDR3 is CASSYQQGGGSNQPQHF. CDR3 nucleotide sequence: TGTGCCAGCAGTTACCAACAGGGAGGGGGTAGCAATCAGCCCCAGCATTTT.

This clonotype was seen at least ten times. J is TRBJ2-5 and V is TRBV12-3 or TRBV12-4, with 10 bases lining up with TRBD1. The CDR3 is 13 amino acids. V shed 6 bases, J shed 3 bases, and the junction held 1 base outside the gene matches. The CDR3 sequence is CASRGQGKETQYF. Here the CDR3 DNA reads TGTGCCAGCAGGGGACAGGGGAAAGAGACCCAGTACTTC.

This clonotype was observed at least ten times. The V and J genes are TRBV27 and TRBJ1-1; TRBD1 might be the D (5 bases). CDR3 length: 12 amino acids. CDR1 is MNHEY, CDR2 SMNVEV, per germline (reference sequence). V lost 8 bases and J lost 4, with 11 bases in between. CDR3 DNA sequence: TGTGCCAGCGGTGCGGGGGTCACTGAAGCTTTCTTT. Translation gives CASGAGVTEAFF.

Comment on this clonotype: One end of the junction varies from germline; a read error may be responsible. V is TRBV10-2 and J is TRBJ1-4; D gene ambiguous. The germline V gene has CDR1 WSHSY and CDR2 SAAADI. This CDR3 has 14 amino acids. CDR3 sequence (DNA): TGTGCCAGCAGTCCAATTGCAACTAATGAAAAACTGTTTTTT. Protein sequence: CASSPIATNEKLFF.

This clonotype has a handful of counts. Relative to the germline gene, one junction end is altered; a read error may explain this. This rearrangement joins TRBV9 to TRBJ2-7; TRBD1 matches 8 bases. The germline gives CDR1 SGDLS, CDR2 YYNGEE. The CDR3 consists of 15 residues. The CDR3 DNA reads as TGTGCCAGCAGCTTTCGGGACAGGAGGACCTACGAGCAGTGCTTC. This codes for CASSFRDRRTYEQCF.

This clonotype was detected many times. The CDR3 region has the DNA TGTGCCAGCAGCTTGGGACAGCTCAATCAGCCCCAGCATTTT. It translates to CASSLGQLNQPQHF. The rearrangement uses TRBV5-6 and TRBJ1-5, with D possibly matching TRBD1 (5 bases). The germline V gene has CDR1 SGHDT and CDR2 YYEEEE. The length of the CDR3 is 14 residues. Trimming shortened V by 0 bases and J by 3 bases, and 7 bases separated the two germline ends.

The J gene is TRBJ2-5, the V gene TRBV5-1, with TRBD2 as a possible D gene (6 bases). Between the trimmed V and J ends, which lost 0 bases and 7 bases, there was a span of 7 bases. The germline CDR1 and CDR2 sequences are SGHRS and YFSETQ. CDR3 length: 12 amino acids. CDR3 protein: CASSLGGVTQYF. The CDR3 DNA is TGCGCCAGCAGCTTGGGGGGGGTGACCCAGTACTTC.

This clonotype appeared a few times. The chain joins TRBV7-9 to TRBJ2-2; 8 bases agree with TRBD2. Germline values: CDR1 SEHNR, CDR2 FQNEAQ (reference sequence). The CDR3 totals 17 residues. V gave up 1 base and J gave up 0 bases; unmatched junction bases: 4. The CDR3 is CASSLVKRETNTGELFF. CDR3 sequence (DNA): TGTGCCAGCAGCTTAGTTAAGCGGGAGACGAACACCGGGGAGCTGTTTTTT.

This clonotype came up many times. The V call is TRBV6-1, the J call TRBJ1-2; D gene uncertain. CDR1 MNHNS and CDR2 SASEGT come from the germline V gene. Between the trimmed V and J ends, which lost 5 bases and 1 base, there was a span of 11 bases. The CDR3 contains 14 residues. DNA of the CDR3: TGTGCCAGCAGTCCACGAACAGTTAACTATGGCTACACCTTC. As protein: CASSPRTVNYGYTF.

This clonotype was recorded many times. The chain has TRBV28 and TRBJ1-1; D possibly corresponds to TRBD1 (6 bases). From germline, CDR1 is MDHEN and CDR2 SYDVKM. V lost 8 bases and J 0 bases, leaving 13 bases between the germline ends. This CDR3 region has 14 residues. The CDR3 region is CASVSGTMNTEAFF. CDR3 sequence (DNA): TGTGCCAGCGTGTCCGGGACAATGAACACTGAAGCTTTCTTT.

The chain uses TRBV2 and TRBJ2-7; the match to TRBD2 covers 10 bases. Unmatched junction bases numbered 11, after V lost 4 bases and J lost 5 bases. CDR3 length equals 16 residues. The germline V gene has CDR1 SNHLY and CDR2 FYNNEI. CDR3 sequence: CASSALAGGFSHEQYF. The DNA of the CDR3 is TGTGCCAGCAGTGCGTTAGCGGGAGGTTTTTCGCACGAGCAGTACTTC.

The chain employs TRBV9 and TRBJ2-5; 10 bases agree with TRBD2. V dropped 1 base and J dropped 5; count of bases not matched to a gene: 17. The length of the CDR3 is 19 residues. Per the germline V gene, CDR1 is SGDLS and CDR2 is YYNGEE. Here the CDR3 DNA reads TGTGCCAGCAGCGTAACTACAGAGTCGGGGCTAGCGGGAGAGGAGACCCAGTACTTC. Residues: CASSVTTESGLAGEETQYF.

The CDR3 DNA sequence: TGTGCCACCCGCCCCCCCGCCGGGGGAGGTTCCTACGAGCAGTACTTC. It codes for CATRPPAGGGSYEQYF. The chain links TRBV27 to TRBJ2-7; perhaps TRBD2 as D (6 bases). Germline lookup yields CDR1 MNHEY and CDR2 SMNVEV (reference sequence). The CDR3 runs to 16 residues. The ends were cut back, 10 bases at V and 1 base at J, with 23 bases in the middle.